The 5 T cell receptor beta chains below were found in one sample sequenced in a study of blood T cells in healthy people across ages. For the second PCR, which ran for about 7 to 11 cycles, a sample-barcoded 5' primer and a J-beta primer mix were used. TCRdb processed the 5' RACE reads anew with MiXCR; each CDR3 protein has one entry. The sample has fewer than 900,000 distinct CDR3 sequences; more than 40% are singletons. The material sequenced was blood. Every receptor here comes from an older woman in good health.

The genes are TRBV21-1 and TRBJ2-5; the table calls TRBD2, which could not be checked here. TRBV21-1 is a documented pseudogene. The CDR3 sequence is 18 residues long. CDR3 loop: CASSKVSRTSGGHGEQYF. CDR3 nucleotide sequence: TGTGCCAGCAGCAAAGTGTCCCGGACTAGCGGGGGCCATGGGGAGCAGTACTTC.

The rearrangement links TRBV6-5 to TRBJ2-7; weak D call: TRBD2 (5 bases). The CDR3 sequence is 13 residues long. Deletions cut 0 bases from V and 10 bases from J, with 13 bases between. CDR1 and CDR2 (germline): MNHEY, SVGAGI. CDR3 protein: CASSYSGAKAQYF. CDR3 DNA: TGTGCCAGCAGTTACTCGGGAGCGAAGGCCCAGTACTTC.

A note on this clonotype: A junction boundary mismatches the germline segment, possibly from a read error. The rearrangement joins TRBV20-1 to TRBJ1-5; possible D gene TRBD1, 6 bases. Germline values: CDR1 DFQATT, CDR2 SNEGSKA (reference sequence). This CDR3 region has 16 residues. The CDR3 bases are TGCAGTGCTAGAGATGGTGGCAGGGGAGGGAATCGGCCCCAGCATTTT. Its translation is CSARDGGRGGNRPQHF.

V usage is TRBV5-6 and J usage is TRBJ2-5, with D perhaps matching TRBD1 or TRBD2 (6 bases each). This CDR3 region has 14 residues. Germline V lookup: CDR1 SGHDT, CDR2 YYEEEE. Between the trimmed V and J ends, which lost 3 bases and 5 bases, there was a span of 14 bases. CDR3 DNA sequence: TGTGCCAGCAGCTGGACAGTCCGGGGGGAGACCCAGTACTTC. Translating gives CASSWTVRGETQYF.

This CDR3 is CASSLLRTSGYNEQFF. CDR3 coding DNA: TGTGCCAGCAGCTTGCTCAGGACTAGCGGGTACAATGAGCAGTTCTTC. The genes are TRBV7-2 and TRBJ2-1; 11 bases are shared with TRBD2. The trim removed 3 bases at V and 4 bases at J, leaving 5 bases unmatched. This CDR3 is 16 amino acids long. Germline-derived CDR1 and CDR2 are SGHTA and FQGNSA.